Shown below are 30 T cell receptor beta chains from a single sample sequenced in a study of T cell repertoires in cytomegalovirus infection. In TCRdb, the reads were re-called with MiXCR into one record per CDR3 protein. Of about 51,000 distinct CDR3 sequences in the sample, around 18% are singletons; the top ten hold about 30%. No antigen has been assigned to these receptors. The specimen comprised CD8+ T cells from cultured PBMCs, sampled from culture after CMV antigen stimulation. The source of these receptors is a human donor in good health (CMV status not recorded). Some clones in this sample may be carry-over from other donors' samples.

The chain recombines TRBV27 with TRBJ1-2; unclear D gene. This CDR3 has 15 amino acids. Germline-derived CDR1 and CDR2 are MNHEY and SMNVEV (reference sequence). The V end was cut by 0 bases, the J end by 4 bases, with 12 bases between. In nucleotides, the CDR3 is TGTGCCAGCAGTTTATCAGGGTCCTCTCTCTATGGCTACACCTTC. Amino acid sequence: CASSLSGSSLYGYTF.

This clonotype was counted ten times or more. This chain connects TRBV6-1 to TRBJ2-1, with a weak D call TRBD1 (5 bases). The CDR3 is made up of 15 amino acids. The V end was cut by 3 bases, the J end by 4 bases, with 13 bases between. The germline CDR1 and CDR2 sequences are MNHNS and SASEGT. The CDR3 here is CASSDLQGNYNEQFF. The CDR3 DNA follows: TGTGCCAGCAGTGATCTCCAGGGAAATTACAATGAGCAGTTCTTC.

The J gene is TRBJ2-7, the V gene TRBV12-3 or TRBV12-4, with no clear D. This CDR3 is 13 amino acids long. Trimming removed 6 bases from V and 2 bases from J, with 11 bases in between. The CDR3 DNA reads as TGTGCCAGCAGCCTGAGTAGAACCTACGAGCAGTACTTC. This translates into CASSLSRTYEQYF.

V is TRBV11-3 and J is TRBJ2-1; perhaps TRBD2 as D (7 bases). V lost 5 bases, J lost 8 bases, and 16 bases lay in between. Germline CDR1 is SGHNT and CDR2 is YENEEA. This CDR3 region has 14 residues. The DNA for the CDR3 is TGTGCCAGCAGCCAGGGTCCCGGGGGGCATGAGCAGTTCTTC. This gives the protein CASSQGPGGHEQFF.

This clonotype came up a few times. The chain joins TRBV20-1 to TRBJ2-1; 13 positions agree with TRBD2. The germline CDR1 and CDR2 sequences are DFQATT and SNEGSKA (reference sequence). The junction had 10 bases not matched to a gene; V was cut back by 5 bases and J by 0 bases. The CDR3 runs 18 residues. The CDR3 is CSASGLAGPRSSYNEQFF. In nucleotides, the CDR3 is TGCAGTGCTTCGGGACTAGCGGGACCTCGGAGCTCCTACAATGAGCAGTTCTTC.

This clonotype appeared a few times. The gene calls are TRBV7-3 and TRBJ2-7; D tentatively reads TRBD1 or TRBD2 (5 bases each). The CDR3 length is 13 residues. The V gene lost 8 bases and the J gene lost 6 bases, with 17 bases spanning the gap. Germline V lookup: CDR1 SGHTA, CDR2 FQGTGA. Here the CDR3 reads CASGRGQGREQYF. CDR3 in DNA: TGTGCCAGCGGCCGAGGCCAGGGACGCGAGCAGTACTTC. Complete variable domain (other parts from reference TRBV7-3 and TRBJ2-7): GAGVSQTPSNKVTEKGKYVELRCDPISGHTALYWYRQSLGQGPEFLIYFQGTGAADDSGLPNDRFFAVRPEGSVSTLKIQRTERGDSAVYLCASGRGQGREQYFGPGTRLTVT.

In its sample, this clonotype was seen a few times. This chain joins TRBV27 and TRBJ2-3; possible D gene TRBD2, 7 bases. There are 16 residues in the CDR3. Germline CDR1 MNHEY, CDR2 SMNVEV (reference sequence). V was cut by 2 bases and J by 2 bases, with 14 bases left in between. The CDR3 loop reads CASSLRAGALTDTQYF. The CDR3, as DNA: TGTGCCAGCAGTTTAAGGGCGGGGGCCCTCACAGATACGCAGTATTTT.

Regarding this clonotype: As the CDR3 is not closed by the conserved phenylalanine or tryptophan, this likely results from a read error. The chain joins TRBV12-3 or TRBV12-4 to TRBJ1-5, with TRBD1 as a possible D gene (5 bases). V was trimmed by 6 bases and J by 0 bases, leaving 15 bases between them. This CDR3 has 16 residues. The CDR3 DNA sequence: TGTGCCAGCAGACCCGGGGACCAGTATAGCAATCAGCCCCAGCATAAT. Translation gives CASRPGDQYSNQPQHN.

This clonotype was found a few times. The chain employs TRBV7-8 and TRBJ1-1; D is possibly TRBD1 (6 bases). The CDR3 runs to 14 residues. V was cut by 2 bases and J by 7 bases, with 14 bases left in between. Germline CDR1 and CDR2: SGHVS and FQNEAQ. Here the CDR3 reads CASSLWNRADEAFF. The CDR3 DNA is TGTGCCAGCAGCTTATGGAACAGGGCAGATGAAGCTTTCTTT.

The sample holds many counts of this clonotype. The chain has TRBV27 and TRBJ1-2; no firm D call. V lost 2 bases and J lost 4, with 11 bases in between. This CDR3 contains 14 residues. Per the germline V gene, CDR1 is MNHEY and CDR2 is SMNVEV (reference sequence). CDR3 nucleotide sequence: TGTGCCAGCAGTTTAGTTCCCCGGGCCTATGGCTACACCTTC. Protein sequence: CASSLVPRAYGYTF.

The genes are TRBV12-5 and TRBJ1-2; 10 bases line up with TRBD1. The junction had 4 bases not matched to a gene; V was cut back by 6 bases and J by 3 bases. This CDR3 comprises 14 residues. Germline assignment: CDR1 LGHNT and CDR2 FRNRAP. The CDR3 protein is CASGRDRGYYGYTF. The CDR3 nucleotides read TGTGCTAGTGGGCGGGACAGGGGCTACTATGGCTACACCTTC.

In this sample, this clonotype turned up a few times. The chain carries TRBV12-3 or TRBV12-4 and TRBJ1-2; D is ambiguous. V was cut by 6 bases and J by 4 bases, with 18 bases left in between. This CDR3 has 15 amino acids. CDR3 in DNA: TGTGCCAGCAGCTTTAAACCCGGCAGCGGCTATGGCTACACCTTC. Protein sequence: CASSFKPGSGYGYTF.

The chain links TRBV19 to TRBJ2-2; TRBD1 aligns across 10 bases. The CDR3 runs to 16 residues. CDR1 and CDR2 from the germline V gene are LNHDA and SQIVND (reference sequence). Losses at the gene ends were 1 base for V and 6 bases for J; bases not matched to a gene: 5. The CDR3 sequence: CASSIGPGTGAGELFF. The CDR3, as DNA: TGTGCCAGTAGTATAGGTCCCGGGACAGGGGCCGGGGAGCTGTTTTTT.

J is TRBJ2-1 and V is TRBV11-2; TRBD1 is a possible D gene (5 bases). The CDR3 consists of 15 residues. The V end lost 5 bases, the J end lost 5 bases, and 16 bases lay between the germline ends. Germline CDR1 is SGHAT and CDR2 is FQNNGV. The CDR3 is CASSPTVIIDNEQFF. The CDR3 DNA is TGTGCCAGCAGCCCGACAGTTATTATCGACAATGAGCAGTTCTTC.

The chain has TRBV7-2 and TRBJ2-7; D remains unclear. V lost 5 bases and J 2 bases, leaving 19 bases between the germline ends. Looked up from germline, CDR1 is SGHTA and CDR2 is FQGNSA. The CDR3 has 16 residues. CDR3 DNA sequence: TGTGCCAGCAGCCCACAATGGGTAGGGCCAACCTACGAGCAGTACTTC. Translating it yields CASSPQWVGPTYEQYF.

This clonotype was picked up a small number of times. A read error may account for a junction end that differs from germline. The V call is TRBV24-1, the J call TRBJ2-1, with TRBD2 identical over 7 bases. The CDR3 contains 18 residues. Germline-derived CDR1 and CDR2 are KGHDR and SFDVKD. The CDR3 nucleotides read TGTGCCACCAGTGACCCCCCATCTAGCGGTTTCTCCGACAATGAGCAGTTCTTC. This codes for CATSDPPSSGFSDNEQFF.

This clonotype was counted at least ten times. DNA for the CDR3: TGTGCCACCAGTGATGCGGGAGTAGACACCGGGGAGCTGTTTTTT. The encoded protein is CATSDAGVDTGELFF. This chain links TRBV24-1 with TRBJ2-2; 7 bases line up with TRBD2. Germline loops: CDR1 KGHDR, CDR2 SFDVKD. This CDR3 comprises 15 residues. V was clipped by 3 bases and J by 3 bases; unmatched bases: 3.

This clonotype was picked up a small number of times. CDR3 protein: CASSYSEDRAHEQYF. CDR3 bases: TGTGCCAGCAGTTACTCGGAGGACAGGGCCCACGAGCAGTACTTC. V gene TRBV6-5 combines with J gene TRBJ2-7, with 8 positions matching TRBD1. Germline trimming cut 0 bases from V and 5 bases from J; bases unmatched to any gene: 6. CDR3 size: 15 residues. In germline, CDR1 is MNHEY, CDR2 SVGAGI.

This clonotype has more than one count but fewer than ten. This chain uses TRBV11-2 with TRBJ2-1, with D possibly TRBD2 on 6 matching bases. The CDR3 sequence is 16 residues long. Germline CDR1 reads SGHAT; CDR2 reads FQNNGV. The germline V and J ends were trimmed by 3 bases and 0 bases, with 12 bases remaining between them. Here the CDR3 reads CASSLGGAPSYNEQFF. CDR3 DNA: TGTGCCAGCAGCTTGGGCGGGGCGCCCTCCTACAATGAGCAGTTCTTC.

V and J are TRBV4-2 and TRBJ2-5; tentative D call: TRBD2 (7 bases). Trimming took 5 bases from V and 4 from J, leaving 17 bases between them. CDR3 size: 15 residues. Per the germline V gene, CDR1 is LGHNA and CDR2 is YNFKEQ. CDR3 nucleotide sequence: TGTGCCAGCAGCGAAGGGGGGGGGCCGGGAGAGACCCAGTACTTC. This codes for CASSEGGGPGETQYF.

The gene calls are TRBV4-1 and TRBJ2-1, with TRBD2 identical over 8 bases. The CDR3 sequence is 16 residues long. J was trimmed by 4 bases and V by 0 bases; bases with no gene match: 5. Germline V gene data show CDR1 as MGHRA and CDR2 as YSYEKL. The CDR3 coding sequence is TGCGCCAGCAGCCAAGAGGGACTAGTAGGGTACAATGAGCAGTTCTTC. It translates to CASSQEGLVGYNEQFF.

This sequence joins TRBV11-1 and TRBJ1-1; possibly TRBD1 for D (5 bases). Germline V gene lookup returns CDR1 SGHAT and CDR2 FQDESV (reference sequence). V lost 5 bases and J lost 4, with 17 bases in between. CDR3 size: 15 residues. The CDR3 reads CASSPGTSLPTEAFF. The CDR3 bases are TGTGCCAGCAGCCCCGGGACGTCATTACCCACTGAAGCTTTCTTT.

The chain has TRBV7-3 and TRBJ2-7; no reliable D call. Germline-derived CDR1 and CDR2 are SGHTA and FQGTGA. With 2 bases removed from V and 6 bases from J, the gap between germline ends came to 14 bases. The CDR3 covers 14 residues. CDR3 amino acids: CASSLDMAPGEQYF. In nucleotides, the CDR3 is TGTGCCAGCAGCTTAGATATGGCCCCTGGCGAGCAGTACTTC.

The CDR3 bases are TGTGCCAGCAGCTTATTAGGGAGTGAGCAGTTCTTC. Its translation: CASSLLGSEQFF. The rearrangement joins TRBV7-6 to TRBJ2-1; the D gene is possibly TRBD2 (5 bases). Trimming cost V 2 bases and J 9 bases, with 8 bases left between them. CDR1 and CDR2 from the germline V gene are SGHVS and FNYEAQ. This CDR3 has 12 amino acids.

This clonotype was observed a handful of times. The CDR3 DNA reads TGTGCCAGCAGTGCGACAGGCGGGAACACTGAAGCTTTCTTT. This translates into CASSATGGNTEAFF. The rearrangement uses TRBV12-3 or TRBV12-4 and TRBJ1-1; TRBD1 might be the D (6 bases). V dropped 5 bases and J dropped 1 base, with 11 bases sitting between them. This CDR3 comprises 14 residues.

V is TRBV5-1 and J is TRBJ2-7; 13 nucleotides align to TRBD2. The length of the CDR3 is 16 residues. The V gene's germline CDR1 is SGHRS and CDR2 YFSETQ. J lost 3 bases, V lost 4 bases, and 7 bases had no gene match. CDR3 coding DNA: TGCGCCAGCAGCGTCCGGACTAGCGGGGGCCTCTACGAGCAGTACTTC. Translating it yields CASSVRTSGGLYEQYF.

The table lists this clonotype with a few counts. The chain employs TRBV28 and TRBJ2-5, with a possible D match to TRBD2 (6 bases). Germline CDR1 is MDHEN and CDR2 is SYDVKM. The CDR3 is 17 residues long. The V end lost 7 bases, the J end lost 2 bases, and 23 bases lay between the germline ends. In DNA, the CDR3 is TGTGCCAGCACGAAGGAGGAGGGGCTATCTTCTCAAGAGACCCAGTACTTC. Translating it yields CASTKEEGLSSQETQYF.

In its sample, this clonotype was seen a few times. The chain couples TRBV28 to TRBJ1-4; 7 bases line up with TRBD1. This CDR3 is 15 amino acids long. The V gene end was trimmed by 6 bases and the J gene end by 6 bases; junction bases not matched to a gene: 10. CDR1 is MDHEN, CDR2 SYDVKM, per germline. The CDR3 DNA is TGTGCCAGCAGACCCTACAGGGGCTCGTATGAAAAACTGTTTTTT. This encodes CASRPYRGSYEKLFF.

This chain uses TRBV6-5 with TRBJ1-1; D might be TRBD1 (5 bases). Trimming stripped 5 bases from V and 4 bases from J, with 14 bases between. Germline assignment: CDR1 MNHEY and CDR2 SVGAGI. There are 14 residues in the CDR3. CDR3 bases: TGTGCCAGCAGTGGTCCGACGGGGGGCACTGAAGCTTTCTTT. Translating gives CASSGPTGGTEAFF.

This chain uses TRBV6-2 or TRBV6-3 with TRBJ2-1; perhaps D is TRBD1 or TRBD2 (6 bases each). Trimming pared 6 bases from V and 10 bases from J, leaving 25 bases between. Germline CDR1 MNHEY, CDR2 SVGEGT. CDR3 size: 16 residues. This CDR3 is CASRWERDTGGLEQFF. The CDR3 nucleotides are TGTGCCAGCAGATGGGAACGGGACACCGGGGGCCTAGAGCAGTTCTTC.